These T cell receptor beta chains were read from a single sample in a study of T cells in Graves' hyperthyroidism and ophthalmopathy. TCRdb reprocessed the multiplex PCR reads with MiXCR, giving one entry per CDR3 protein. The table has about 350,000 distinct CDR3 sequences, approximately 14% seen once; the top ten hold about a third. Sequencing was carried out using blood. All receptors come from a woman aged 40 to 50 with Graves' ophthalmopathy. CDR3s include the opening cysteine and the closing phenylalanine or tryptophan. Each record gives: clone size, V gene, D gene, J gene, CDR3 DNA, CDR3 protein. D genes are given only for firm matches. A clone size is listed for some rows: how often the clone was seen (once, few, many), or a class if it is expanded.

>many|TRBV7-9|-|TRBJ2-1
TGTGCCAGCAGCCGACAGAATGAGCAGTTCTTC
CASSRQNEQFF
>few|TRBV7-9|-|TRBJ2-1
TGTGCCAGCAGCCCGTCCTTTGGGGACTCCTACAATGAGCAGTTCTTC
CASSPSFGDSYNEQFF
>many|TRBV2|TRBD1|TRBJ1-4
TGTGCCAGCAGCAGGGACAGGGTAAAACTGTTTTTT
CASSRDRVKLFF
>-|TRBV19|-|TRBJ2-4
TGTGCCAGTAGTACAAGGACAGTAGAAGCCAAAAACATTCAGTACTTC
CASSTRTVEAKNIQYF
>many|TRBV29-1|-|TRBJ1-2
TGCAGCGTCCGGTGGGTTAACTATGGCTACACCTTC
CSVRWVNYGYTF
>many|TRBV7-6|-|TRBJ1-2
TGTGCCAGCAGCTTAACGTCAGGGGCCCCTAGTGGCTACACCTTC
CASSLTSGAPSGYTF
>many|TRBV20-1|TRBD2|TRBJ2-3
TGCAGTGCACATCCCATCGGGGGGAGCACAGATACGCAGTATTTT
CSAHPIGGSTDTQYF
>many|TRBV20-1|TRBD2|TRBJ2-3
TGCAGTGCTAGAGCGGGAGGGCCCACAGATACGCAGTATTTT
CSARAGGPTDTQYF
>-|TRBV19|-|TRBJ2-3
TGTGCCAGTAGTACCACAGGCGTAAGCACAGATACGCAGTATTTT
CASSTTGVSTDTQYF
>-|TRBV5-1|TRBD2|TRBJ2-1
TGCGCCAGCAGCGCGGGACTAGCGGGGGGGGGTTCCTACAATGAGCAGTTCTTC
CASSAGLAGGGSYNEQFF
>-|TRBV6-2/TRBV6-3|TRBD2|TRBJ2-5
TGTGCCAGCAGTGGGGGACTAGCGGGAAACCAAGAGACCCAGTACTTC
CASSGGLAGNQETQYF
>many|TRBV28|-|TRBJ1-6
TGTGCCAGCAGCAAGGCCAAGGGTCCCCATTCACCCCTCCACTTT
CASSKAKGPHSPLHF
>many|TRBV11-2|-|TRBJ2-1
TGTGCCAGCAGCCGCTTCACCAATGAGCAGTTCTTC
CASSRFTNEQFF
>-|TRBV15|-|TRBJ1-2
TGTGCCACCAGCAGAGAAGGGGGATTCGGCTACACCTTC
CATSREGGFGYTF
>many|TRBV28|-|TRBJ2-3
TGTGCCAGCAGTTCCCCAGGGGACCGCACAGATACGCAGTATTTT
CASSSPGDRTDTQYF
>-|TRBV20-1|TRBD1|TRBJ1-1
TGCAGTGCCGGCAGGGGGCGTGGTGAAGCTTTCTTT
CSAGRGRGEAFF
>many|TRBV3-1|TRBD1|TRBJ2-3
TGTGCCAGCAGCCCTCTTGACAGGGGAACAGATACGCAGTATTTT
CASSPLDRGTDTQYF
>many|TRBV10-3|TRBD2|TRBJ2-1
TGTGCCATCAGTGGGACTAGCGGGGGTAATGAGCAGTTCTTC
CAISGTSGGNEQFF
>few|TRBV25-1|-|TRBJ2-1
TGTGCCAGCAGAGTCTCCCGGGGGGCTGGGAATGAGCAGTTCTTC
CASRVSRGAGNEQFF
>many|TRBV6-1|-|TRBJ2-3
TGTGCCAGCAGTGTGGACTCTATCAGCACAGATACGCAGTATTTT
CASSVDSISTDTQYF
>-|TRBV29-1|TRBD1|TRBJ1-2
TGCAGCGTTGAAGAAAATCGGACAGGGGGACGCTACGCCTTC
CSVEENRTGGRYAF
>-|TRBV7-8|-|TRBJ2-1
TGTGCCAGCACCAGGGGGGGTGAGCAGTTCTTC
CASTRGGEQFF
>-|TRBV6-2/TRBV6-3|-|TRBJ2-7
TGTGCCAGCAGCTTGGACTGGACTGCGGGAGAGCAGTACTTC
CASSLDWTAGEQYF
>many|TRBV2|-|TRBJ1-2
TGTGCCAGCAAGAGGGACTATGGCTACACCTTC
CASKRDYGYTF
>many|TRBV14|-|TRBJ1-4
TGTGCCAGCAGCCAAGTTACCCTCGGGACAACTAATGAAAAACTGTTTTTT
CASSQVTLGTTNEKLFF
>-|TRBV7-9|TRBD1|TRBJ2-7
TGTGCCAGCAGCTTAGAATGGACAGGGGGTTCCTACGAGCAGTACTTC
CASSLEWTGGSYEQYF
>few|TRBV6-2/TRBV6-3|-|TRBJ1-4
TGTGCCAGCAGTTACTCGAGGGTCTACACCAGGGATGAAAAACTGTTTTTT
CASSYSRVYTRDEKLFF
>-|TRBV5-1|TRBD1|TRBJ2-1
TGCGCCAGCAGCCTTGGGGACAGGGATTACAATGAGCAGTTCTTC
CASSLGDRDYNEQFF
>few|TRBV29-1|-|TRBJ2-1
TGCAGCGTTGCCAAGCGGTTCGATGAGCAGTTCTTC
CSVAKRFDEQFF
>-|TRBV4-1|-|TRBJ2-7
TGCGCCAGCAGCCAAGATCTCCTCTACTACGAGCAGTACTTC
CASSQDLLYYEQYF
>-|TRBV18|-|TRBJ1-2
TGTGCCAGCTCACCAACGGACTACCTCTATGGCTACACCTTC
CASSPTDYLYGYTF
>many|TRBV24-1|TRBD1|TRBJ1-4
TGTGCCACCAGTGACCCGACAGGGTCTAATGAAAAACTGTTTTTT
CATSDPTGSNEKLFF
>few|TRBV27|TRBD1|TRBJ1-1
TGTGCCAGCAGTCCACACGGGACAGACGGCGCTGAAGCTTTCTTT
CASSPHGTDGAEAFF
>many|TRBV6-1|-|TRBJ2-5
TGTGCCAGCCCTAAAGGGGAGACCCAGTACTTC
CASPKGETQYF
>few|TRBV30|TRBD2|TRBJ2-1
TGTGCCTGGTGGGGTAGCGGGAGTGGTTACAATGAGCAGTTCTTC
CAWWGSGSGYNEQFF